A selection of T cell receptor beta chains follows, all from one sample in a study of T cells after yellow fever vaccination. TCRdb re-called the 5' RACE reads through MiXCR, storing one row per CDR3 protein. The sample records about 320,000 distinct CDR3 sequences, about 12% being singletons. This sample comprised CD4+ T cells sorted from PBMCs, obtained 15 days after the yellow fever booster vaccination. These receptors were collected from a man aged 18 to 30 who received the YFV17D yellow fever vaccine. The CDR3 runs from the conserved cysteine through the conserved F or W. Fields, in order: clone size, V gene, J gene, D gene, CDR3 DNA, CDR3 protein. A D gene is named only where the DNA matches it firmly. Some rows mark clone size as missing; the rest say once, few, many or name a class of expanded clone.

clone size: few
V gene: TRBV27
J gene: TRBJ1-6
D gene: -
CDR3 DNA: TGTGCCAGCAGGACCGGGACTAATAATTCACCCCTCCACTTT
CDR3 protein: CASRTGTNNSPLHF

clone size: few
V gene: TRBV3-1
J gene: TRBJ2-2
D gene: TRBD1
CDR3 DNA: TGTGCCAGCAGCCGGGGACAGGGGCTGTTTTTT
CDR3 protein: CASSRGQGLFF

clone size: few
V gene: TRBV2
J gene: TRBJ1-2
D gene: -
CDR3 DNA: TGTGCCAGCAGTGAGATTCCAGGGGTAAACGGTGGCTACACCTTC
CDR3 protein: CASSEIPGVNGGYTF

clone size: few
V gene: TRBV25-1
J gene: TRBJ2-7
D gene: -
CDR3 DNA: TGTGCCAGCAGTGAAAGGGCCAACAAAGACTACGAGCAGTACTTC
CDR3 protein: CASSERANKDYEQYF

clone size: -
V gene: TRBV11-2
J gene: TRBJ2-3
D gene: -
CDR3 DNA: TGTGCCAGCAGCCCACGGGCGGGGAAGGCAGATACGCAGTATTTT
CDR3 protein: CASSPRAGKADTQYF

clone size: few
V gene: TRBV7-9
J gene: TRBJ1-4
D gene: -
CDR3 DNA: TGTGCCAGCAGCTTGGACAATACTAATGAAAAACTGTTTTTT
CDR3 protein: CASSLDNTNEKLFF

clone size: few
V gene: TRBV12-3/TRBV12-4
J gene: TRBJ1-2
D gene: -
CDR3 DNA: TGTGCCAGCAGTTTAGTCGGGACGGCAAATGGCTACACCTTC
CDR3 protein: CASSLVGTANGYTF

clone size: many
V gene: TRBV4-1
J gene: TRBJ1-4
D gene: -
CDR3 DNA: TGCGCCAGCAGCCAAGAGGCAAAACTGTTTTTT
CDR3 protein: CASSQEAKLFF

clone size: -
V gene: TRBV4-1
J gene: TRBJ1-1
D gene: -
CDR3 DNA: TGCGCCAGCAGCCAAATAGGGGTTATGAACACTGAAGCTTTCTTT
CDR3 protein: CASSQIGVMNTEAFF

clone size: many
V gene: TRBV11-2
J gene: TRBJ2-1
D gene: TRBD2
CDR3 DNA: TGTGCCAGCAGCTTATTAGCGGGGGGGCAGTTCTTC
CDR3 protein: CASSLLAGGQFF

clone size: few
V gene: TRBV6-1
J gene: TRBJ2-1
D gene: TRBD2
CDR3 DNA: TGTGCCAGCAGTAGACTAGCGGGGGGGCCAGAGCAGTTCTTC
CDR3 protein: CASSRLAGGPEQFF

clone size: few
V gene: TRBV28
J gene: TRBJ2-3
D gene: -
CDR3 DNA: TGTGCCAGCAGCAAGGAGGGGCCGCGGACAGATACGCAGTATTTT
CDR3 protein: CASSKEGPRTDTQYF

clone size: -
V gene: TRBV5-1
J gene: TRBJ2-5
D gene: -
CDR3 DNA: TGCGCCAGCAGCTTGAGGGCGGGGGCCCAAGAGACCCAGTACTTC
CDR3 protein: CASSLRAGAQETQYF

clone size: -
V gene: TRBV7-9
J gene: TRBJ1-2
D gene: -
CDR3 DNA: TGTGCCAGCAGCTTAGGGGGTTTCGATGGCTACACCTTC
CDR3 protein: CASSLGGFDGYTF

clone size: few
V gene: TRBV7-2
J gene: TRBJ2-3
D gene: -
CDR3 DNA: TGTGCTATCCGGATAGGGTCTACAGGCACAGATACGCAGTATTTT
CDR3 protein: CAIRIGSTGTDTQYF

clone size: few
V gene: TRBV4-1
J gene: TRBJ2-1
D gene: -
CDR3 DNA: TGCGCCAGCTCTCGTGCTAGGTACAATGAGCAGTTCTTC
CDR3 protein: CASSRARYNEQFF

clone size: few
V gene: TRBV5-1
J gene: TRBJ2-7
D gene: -
CDR3 DNA: TGCGCCAGCAGCTTGGCAGGTTTCGAGCAGTACTTC
CDR3 protein: CASSLAGFEQYF

clone size: few
V gene: TRBV5-1
J gene: TRBJ1-1
D gene: TRBD1
CDR3 DNA: TGCGCCAGCAGCCCGCCGGACAGGGGTACTGAAGCTTTCTTT
CDR3 protein: CASSPPDRGTEAFF

clone size: many
V gene: TRBV13
J gene: TRBJ1-1
D gene: -
CDR3 DNA: TGTGCCAGCAGCTTATTGAGGGGCCCTGAAGCTTTCTTT
CDR3 protein: CASSLLRGPEAFF

clone size: -
V gene: TRBV6-5
J gene: TRBJ1-1
D gene: -
CDR3 DNA: TGTGCCAGCAGTTACAGGGCAAGGGCGGGGGGTGAAGCTTTCTTT
CDR3 protein: CASSYRARAGGEAFF

clone size: -
V gene: TRBV5-1
J gene: TRBJ2-7
D gene: -
CDR3 DNA: TGCGCCAGCAGCTTGGCCCCGGGCAGCTCCTACGAGCAGTACTTC
CDR3 protein: CASSLAPGSSYEQYF

clone size: few
V gene: TRBV21-1
J gene: TRBJ2-5
D gene: -
CDR3 DNA: TGTGCCAGCAGCAAAGCAGCAAAAGAGACCCAGTACTTC
CDR3 protein: CASSKAAKETQYF

clone size: few
V gene: TRBV7-2
J gene: TRBJ2-7
D gene: -
CDR3 DNA: TGTGCCAGCAAGAGCGGCGGGGCCGACGAGCAGTACTTC
CDR3 protein: CASKSGGADEQYF

clone size: few
V gene: TRBV6-5
J gene: TRBJ1-3
D gene: -
CDR3 DNA: TGTGCCAGCAGGCGAGGTGGTTTCTCTGGAAACACCATATATTTT
CDR3 protein: CASRRGGFSGNTIYF

clone size: -
V gene: TRBV6-2/TRBV6-3
J gene: TRBJ1-5
D gene: TRBD1
CDR3 DNA: TGTGCCAGCAGTTACGACAGGGGAGGACATCAGCCCCAGCATTTT
CDR3 protein: CASSYDRGGHQPQHF

clone size: -
V gene: TRBV7-3
J gene: TRBJ2-1
D gene: TRBD2
CDR3 DNA: TGTGCCAGCAGCTTACTCCGGGGGGGCCTCAATGAGCAGTTCTTC
CDR3 protein: CASSLLRGGLNEQFF

clone size: few
V gene: TRBV5-1
J gene: TRBJ2-5
D gene: -
CDR3 DNA: TGCGCCAGCAGCCCCGGGACCCGGGAGACCCAGTACTTC
CDR3 protein: CASSPGTRETQYF

clone size: -
V gene: TRBV5-1
J gene: TRBJ2-5
D gene: -
CDR3 DNA: TGCGCCAGCAAGCTGCTCGCAGGGATGGAAGAGACCCAGTACTTC
CDR3 protein: CASKLLAGMEETQYF

clone size: few
V gene: TRBV10-3
J gene: TRBJ1-2
D gene: -
CDR3 DNA: TGTGCTAAAAGACGAGGGGATGGGTATGGCTACACCTTC
CDR3 protein: CAKRRGDGYGYTF

clone size: many
V gene: TRBV19
J gene: TRBJ2-2
D gene: -
CDR3 DNA: TGTGCCAGTAGTATGCAGGGCAGAACCGGGGAGCTGTTTTTT
CDR3 protein: CASSMQGRTGELFF

clone size: few
V gene: TRBV7-2
J gene: TRBJ2-1
D gene: -
CDR3 DNA: TGTGCCAGCAGCCCCATCCTGATGGGTAATGAGCAGTTCTTC
CDR3 protein: CASSPILMGNEQFF

clone size: few
V gene: TRBV18
J gene: TRBJ2-3
D gene: -
CDR3 DNA: TGTGCCAGCTCACAGGGTCTGCCGGGGAGCACAGATACGCAGTATTTT
CDR3 protein: CASSQGLPGSTDTQYF

clone size: -
V gene: TRBV20-1
J gene: TRBJ2-2
D gene: -
CDR3 DNA: TGCAGTGCTCAGACAGCTCTCACCGGGGAGCTGTTTTTT
CDR3 protein: CSAQTALTGELFF

clone size: -
V gene: TRBV11-2
J gene: TRBJ2-5
D gene: TRBD2
CDR3 DNA: TGTGCCAGCAGCTGGGGCGGGGGGGCCCTCCAAGAGACCCAGTACTTC
CDR3 protein: CASSWGGGALQETQYF

clone size: few
V gene: TRBV10-2
J gene: TRBJ2-5
D gene: TRBD1
CDR3 DNA: TGCGCCAGCATGGGCCAGTACGGGACAGGGACACAAGAGACCCAGTACTTC
CDR3 protein: CASMGQYGTGTQETQYF

clone size: few
V gene: TRBV4-3
J gene: TRBJ1-3
D gene: -
CDR3 DNA: TGCGCCAGCAGCCAAAATAGGCTCTCGGGAAACACCATATATTTT
CDR3 protein: CASSQNRLSGNTIYF

clone size: many
V gene: TRBV18
J gene: TRBJ2-7
D gene: -
CDR3 DNA: TGTGCCAGCTCACCATGGCCAGGGTCCTACGAGCAGTACTTC
CDR3 protein: CASSPWPGSYEQYF

clone size: -
V gene: TRBV24-1
J gene: TRBJ2-3
D gene: TRBD1
CDR3 DNA: TGTGCCACCAGTCGGGGGACAGGGGACAGCACAGATACGCAGTATTTT
CDR3 protein: CATSRGTGDSTDTQYF

clone size: many
V gene: TRBV6-6
J gene: TRBJ1-6
D gene: -
CDR3 DNA: TGTGCCAGCAGTTATCGTCCTCGGAATTCACCCCTCCACTTT
CDR3 protein: CASSYRPRNSPLHF

clone size: -
V gene: TRBV4-3
J gene: TRBJ1-2
D gene: -
CDR3 DNA: TGCGCCAGCAGCCAAGATCAGTCCAGGTACTATGGCTACACCTTC
CDR3 protein: CASSQDQSRYYGYTF

clone size: few
V gene: TRBV18
J gene: TRBJ2-4
D gene: TRBD2
CDR3 DNA: TGTGCCAGCTCCATAGCGGGGAGAAACATTCAGTACTTC
CDR3 protein: CASSIAGRNIQYF

clone size: -
V gene: TRBV20-1
J gene: TRBJ2-5
D gene: TRBD2
CDR3 DNA: TGCAGTGCTAGATTTTTCAAGGCTAGCGGGGACCAAGAGACCCAGTACTTC
CDR3 protein: CSARFFKASGDQETQYF

clone size: -
V gene: TRBV5-1
J gene: TRBJ2-5
D gene: TRBD1
CDR3 DNA: TGCGCCAGCAGCAAACAGGGGGCGCGAGAGACCCAGTACTTC
CDR3 protein: CASSKQGARETQYF

clone size: -
V gene: TRBV7-9
J gene: TRBJ1-6
D gene: -
CDR3 DNA: TGTGCCAGCAGCTTAGGCAGCATGGGGTACAATTCACCCCTCCACTTT
CDR3 protein: CASSLGSMGYNSPLHF

clone size: -
V gene: TRBV2
J gene: TRBJ1-3
D gene: TRBD1
CDR3 DNA: TGTGCCAGCAGGCCCGGGACAGGTGAAGCAGGAAACACCATATATTTT
CDR3 protein: CASRPGTGEAGNTIYF

clone size: few
V gene: TRBV6-2/TRBV6-3
J gene: TRBJ1-5
D gene: -
CDR3 DNA: TGTGCCAGCAGTTGGGTTCAGGCTAATCAGCCCCAGCATTTT
CDR3 protein: CASSWVQANQPQHF